The TCR beta chain under discussion was sequenced for a study of cytomegalovirus exposure and HLA in healthy donors. For the study at large: The 90 to 150 validation repertoires, a later analysis reported, used the same platform as the 600 to 850 repertoires from the first cohort.

Sequenced by immunoSEQ multiplex PCR; TCRdb stores in-frame clones only, minus some. The profile shows some 250,000 clones, about 90% of them singletons. Study-level results: The tendency of first-cohort TCR clusters to co-occur in the roughly 130 validation repertoires was the finding of a later analysis. In vitro checks showed that a few CMV-associated chains really do target CMV antigens.

The CDR3 runs to 16 residues. Trimming at V came to 4 bases and at J to 5 bases, leaving 9 bases not matched to a gene. Germline CDR1 and CDR2: MNHNS and SASEGT. Concerning this clone: What it binds is not known.

The sequencing sample was made of PBMCs. The receptor was isolated from a woman under 30 in good health and CMV-seronegative. This sequence joins TRBV6-1 and TRBJ2-5; 11 positions match TRBD1. The chain's CDR3 is CASSANSGTGGETQYF. The CDR3 region has the DNA TGTGCCAGCAGTGCCAACAGCGGGACAGGGGGGGAGACCCAGTACTTC.